The rows below give T cell receptor beta chains drawn from one sample of a study of T cell repertoires in cytomegalovirus infection. TCRdb reanalysed the reads using MiXCR and keeps one entry per CDR3 protein. The sample holds 400,000 to 550,000 distinct CDR3 sequences, 11% seen once. The sample consisted of PBMCs. The receptors originated from a human donor in good health (CMV status not recorded). Some clones in this sample may be carry-over from other donors' samples. Each CDR3 is given with its conserved first and last residue. The D gene is left open where the match is weak. Rows may omit the clone size; those that give it use once, few, many or a size class.

abundance,v_gene,j_gene,d_gene,CDR3aa,CDR3nt
few,TRBV29-1,TRBJ1-1,-,CSDGGIEGGTEAFF,TGCAGCGACGGCGGAATCGAGGGGGGCACTGAAGCTTTCTTT
many,TRBV7-8,TRBJ1-4,-,CASSYIAEKLFF,TGTGCCAGCAGCTACATTGCTGAAAAACTGTTTTTT
many,TRBV6-1,TRBJ1-1,TRBD1,CASSRGVEAEAFF,TGTGCCAGCAGCAGGGGGGTAGAAGCTGAAGCTTTCTTT
many,TRBV4-2,TRBJ2-5,TRBD2,CASSHRTSGRGRQETQYF,TGTGCCAGCAGCCATCGGACTAGCGGGAGGGGGAGGCAAGAGACCCAGTACTTC
many,TRBV6-1,TRBJ2-2,-,CASSGGGPRTANTGELFF,TGTGCCAGCAGTGGGGGGGGACCCCGGACAGCAAACACCGGGGAGCTGTTTTTT
-,TRBV19,TRBJ2-5,TRBD2,CASSTTGLAWETQYF,TGTGCCAGTAGTACGACGGGACTAGCGTGGGAGACCCAGTACTTC
many,TRBV28,TRBJ1-2,-,CASSPSSKPSAVATF,TGTGCCAGCAGCCCCTCGTCAAAGCCCTCCGCGGTCGCCACCTTC
-,TRBV12-5,TRBJ2-7,TRBD2,CASGLEGLVALYEQYF,TGTGCTAGTGGTTTGGAGGGACTAGTGGCACTTTACGAGCAGTACTTC
many,TRBV7-3,TRBJ2-5,TRBD2,CASSPRGGSETQYF,TGTGCCAGCAGCCCACGGGGGGGTTCGGAGACCCAGTACTTC
-,TRBV12-3/TRBV12-4,TRBJ1-2,-,CASSALTANYGYTF,TGTGCCAGCAGTGCGTTGACAGCTAACTATGGCTACACCTTC
many,TRBV7-8,TRBJ2-7,-,CASSSLGGTSHEQYF,TGTGCCAGCAGCTCCCTGGGTGGGACAAGCCACGAGCAGTACTTC
few,TRBV27,TRBJ2-1,TRBD2,CASRRGGGAQSSYNEQFF,TGTGCCAGCAGGAGGGGCGGGGGGGCTCAAAGCTCCTACAATGAGCAGTTCTTC
-,TRBV5-1,TRBJ1-2,-,CASSLDGRNYGYTF,TGCGCCAGCAGCTTGGACGGCAGGAACTATGGCTACACCTTC
many,TRBV19,TRBJ2-7,-,CASSMTGPGSYEQYF,TGTGCCAGTAGCATGACAGGCCCTGGCTCCTACGAGCAGTACTTC
few,TRBV20-1,TRBJ1-4,-,CSARAASEKLFF,TGCAGTGCTAGAGCAGCATCGGAAAAACTGTTTTTT
many,TRBV12-3/TRBV12-4,TRBJ1-4,-,CASSWFSTTNEKLFF,TGTGCCAGCAGTTGGTTCTCTACAACTAATGAAAAACTGTTTTTT
-,TRBV25-1,TRBJ1-1,-,CASSELGGKHTEAFF,TGTGCCAGCAGTGAACTGGGTGGAAAGCACACTGAAGCTTTCTTT
many,TRBV5-4,TRBJ2-2,-,CASTSRLPRGELFF,TGTGCCAGCACCTCCCGACTACCTAGAGGGGAGCTGTTTTTT
-,TRBV19,TRBJ1-5,-,CASENSLHQPQHF,TGTGCCAGCGAAAACTCATTGCATCAGCCCCAGCATTTT
few,TRBV4-2,TRBJ2-7,-,CASSQEGDWAEAHYEQYF,TGTGCCAGCAGCCAAGAGGGGGACTGGGCGGAGGCCCACTACGAGCAGTACTTC
-,TRBV5-1,TRBJ2-7,-,CASSFGGSSSYEQYF,TGCGCCAGCAGCTTCGGAGGCAGTTCCTCCTACGAGCAGTACTTC
many,TRBV7-8,TRBJ1-5,-,CASSLAIRSRNQPQHF,TGTGCCAGCAGCTTAGCGATTAGGTCCCGCAATCAGCCCCAGCATTTT
many,TRBV7-9,TRBJ2-5,TRBD2,CASSPWGLATQETQYF,TGTGCCAGCAGCCCTTGGGGACTAGCGACCCAAGAGACCCAGTACTTC
-,TRBV23-1,TRBJ2-3,-,CALECEALTDTQYF,TGCGCCCTGGAGTGTGAGGCCCTGACAGATACGCAGTATTTT
-,TRBV27,TRBJ2-1,TRBD1,CASLATGESNEQFF,TGTGCCAGCCTTGCGACAGGGGAAAGCAATGAGCAGTTCTTC
many,TRBV7-6,TRBJ2-5,-,CASSFGPRGETQYF,TGTGCCAGCAGCTTCGGACCCCGTGGAGAGACCCAGTACTTC
many,TRBV5-8,TRBJ2-5,-,CASSYLGTQETQYF,TGTGCCAGCAGCTACCTGGGGACCCAAGAGACCCAGTACTTC
many,TRBV10-2,TRBJ1-5,-,CASSEGRVARPQHF,TGCGCCAGCAGTGAGGGCCGTGTCGCTCGGCCCCAGCATTTT
many,TRBV10-3,TRBJ1-2,-,CAIGLNRKLELGYTF,TGTGCCATCGGACTAAACAGGAAACTTGAATTGGGCTACACCTTC
many,TRBV12-3/TRBV12-4,TRBJ1-5,TRBD1,CASSFTGGEDQPQHF,TGTGCCAGCAGTTTTACAGGGGGAGAAGATCAGCCCCAGCATTTT
many,TRBV9,TRBJ1-5,-,CASSVGGGNQPQHF,TGTGCCAGCAGCGTAGGCGGAGGCAATCAGCCCCAGCATTTT
few,TRBV19,TRBJ1-1,-,CASSPDSRVGYTEAFF,TGTGCCAGTAGTCCGGACTCCCGGGTCGGATACACTGAAGCTTTCTTT
many,TRBV7-8,TRBJ1-2,-,CASSFGDRFGGYTF,TGTGCCAGCAGCTTCGGAGACAGGTTTGGCGGCTACACCTTC
many,TRBV20-1,TRBJ1-2,-,CSAGEQGGSLGGYTF,TGCAGTGCTGGGGAGCAGGGTGGGTCGCTGGGCGGCTACACCTTC
many,TRBV11-2,TRBJ2-3,-,CASSLDLAGADTQYF,TGTGCCAGCAGCTTAGATCTGGCGGGTGCAGATACGCAGTATTTT
many,TRBV11-1,TRBJ2-2,-,CASSLHTANTGELFF,TGTGCCAGCAGCTTACACACCGCGAACACCGGGGAGCTGTTTTTT
many,TRBV6-6,TRBJ1-3,-,CASDTRKHGGNTIYF,TGTGCCAGCGATACGAGGAAACACGGTGGAAACACCATATATTTT
many,TRBV4-1,TRBJ2-7,-,CASSQVPGSSYEQYF,TGCGCCAGCAGCCAAGTCCCCGGGAGCTCCTACGAGCAGTACTTC